One sample yielded the 5 T cell receptor beta chains listed below, sequenced in a study of CD8+ T cells in alopecia areata. RNA was isolated and reverse transcribed to cDNA, the sequencing template. Generated by immunoSEQ multiplex PCR, the TCRdb table keeps only in-frame clones and is missing some. Of about 180,000 clones listed, around 49% were seen once; the top ten hold about a tenth. Treatment of the sample: oral pan-JAK inhibitor, 5-10 mg twice daily. Sequencing used CD8+ T cells sorted from blood, obtained at roughly week 52, from a patient treated with tofacitinib. These TCRs come from a human donor with alopecia areata.

V gene TRBV27 combines with J gene TRBJ1-5; D uncertain. Germline CDR1 MNHEY, CDR2 SMNVEV (reference sequence). Trimming shortened V by 6 bases and J by 0 bases, and 12 bases separated the two germline ends. The CDR3 consists of 15 residues. CDR3 in amino acids: CASRPWADSNQPQHF. In DNA form, the CDR3 reads TGTGCCAGCAGACCATGGGCCGATAGCAATCAGCCCCAGCATTTT.

This clone showed up just a few times. V usage is TRBV5-1 and J usage is TRBJ1-1; D call uncertain. The CDR3 covers 14 residues. Trimming removed 3 bases from V and 0 bases from J, with 9 bases in between. Germline CDR1 and CDR2: SGHRS and YFSETQ. CDR3 in amino acids: CASSSETVNTEAFF. DNA for the CDR3: TGCGCCAGCAGCTCCGAGACGGTGAACACTGAAGCTTTCTTT.

This chain uses TRBV7-2 with TRBJ1-1; the D gene is possibly TRBD1 (5 bases). V was trimmed by 5 bases and J by 3 bases, leaving 13 bases between them. The CDR3 length is 14 residues. From germline, CDR1 is SGHTA and CDR2 FQGNSA. In DNA form, the CDR3 reads TGTGCCAGCAGCACAGGAACGTTGGACACTGAAGCTTTCTTT. Residues: CASSTGTLDTEAFF.

This clone showed up just a few times. The rearrangement links TRBV10-3 to TRBJ2-7, with TRBD2 as a possible D gene (6 bases). The V and J ends lost 7 bases and 2 bases respectively, with 12 bases between them. Looked up from germline, CDR1 is ENHRY and CDR2 is SYGVKD. The CDR3 spans 13 residues. The CDR3 DNA reads TGTGCCATCACTGGCGGGGAGACCTACGAGCAGTACTTC. It translates to CAITGGETYEQYF.

V gene TRBV5-6 combines with J gene TRBJ2-4; 7 bases fit TRBD2. This CDR3 has 14 residues. Germline V gene data show CDR1 as SGHDT and CDR2 as YYEEEE. V lost 1 base to trimming and J lost 9 bases; unmatched junction nucleotides: 7. This chain's CDR3 is CASSLSEGGSIQYF. The DNA for the CDR3 is TGTGCCAGCAGCTTGAGTGAGGGAGGGAGCATTCAGTACTTC.